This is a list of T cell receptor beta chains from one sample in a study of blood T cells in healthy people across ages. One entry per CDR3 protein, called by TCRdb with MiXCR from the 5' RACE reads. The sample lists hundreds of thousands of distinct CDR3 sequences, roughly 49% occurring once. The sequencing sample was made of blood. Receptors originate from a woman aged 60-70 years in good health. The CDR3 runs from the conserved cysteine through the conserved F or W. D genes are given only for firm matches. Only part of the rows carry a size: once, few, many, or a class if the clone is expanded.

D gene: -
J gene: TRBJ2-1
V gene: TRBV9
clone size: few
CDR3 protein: CASSVETAPGEQFF
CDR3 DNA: TGTGCCAGCAGCGTAGAGACAGCCCCCGGGGAGCAGTTCTTC

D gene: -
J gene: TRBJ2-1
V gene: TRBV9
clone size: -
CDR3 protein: CASGVGGDPRGNEQFF
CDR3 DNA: TGTGCCAGCGGCGTAGGGGGGGACCCTCGTGGCAATGAGCAGTTCTTC

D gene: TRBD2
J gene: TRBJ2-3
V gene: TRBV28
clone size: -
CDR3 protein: CASSRGGGEADTQYF
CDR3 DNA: TGTGCCAGCAGTCGGGGGGGTGGGGAAGCAGATACGCAGTATTTT

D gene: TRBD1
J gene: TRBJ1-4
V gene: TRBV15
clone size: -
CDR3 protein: CATSRIDRDDEKLFF
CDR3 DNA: TGTGCCACCAGCAGAATCGACAGGGACGATGAAAAACTGTTTTTT

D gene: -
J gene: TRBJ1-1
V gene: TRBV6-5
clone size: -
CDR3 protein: CASGKDVNTEAFF
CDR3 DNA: TGTGCCAGCGGTAAGGACGTGAACACTGAAGCTTTCTTT

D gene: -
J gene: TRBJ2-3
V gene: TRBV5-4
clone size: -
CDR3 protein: CASSLTSLTDTQYF
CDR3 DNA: TGTGCCAGCAGCTTGACTAGCCTCACAGATACGCAGTATTTT

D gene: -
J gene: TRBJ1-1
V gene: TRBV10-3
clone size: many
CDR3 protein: CAISETATQSQAFF
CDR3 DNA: TGTGCCATCAGTGAAACCGCAACACAGAGCCAAGCTTTCTTT

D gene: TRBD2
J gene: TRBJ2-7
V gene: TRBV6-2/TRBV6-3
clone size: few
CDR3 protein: CASSYSSREGHSYEQYF
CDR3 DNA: TGTGCCAGCAGTTACTCGTCGCGGGAGGGACACTCCTACGAGCAGTACTTC

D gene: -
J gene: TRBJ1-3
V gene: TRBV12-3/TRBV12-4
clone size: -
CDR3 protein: CASSWNTIYF
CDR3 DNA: TGTGCCAGCAGTTGGAACACCATATATTTT

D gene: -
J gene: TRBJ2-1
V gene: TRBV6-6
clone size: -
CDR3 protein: CASSYSPGDEQFF
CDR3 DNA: TGTGCCAGCAGTTACTCGCCAGGGGATGAGCAGTTCTTC

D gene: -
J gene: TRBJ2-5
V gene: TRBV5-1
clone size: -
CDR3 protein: CASSLMWTEQETQYF
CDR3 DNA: TGCGCCAGCAGCTTGATGTGGACAGAACAAGAGACCCAGTACTTC

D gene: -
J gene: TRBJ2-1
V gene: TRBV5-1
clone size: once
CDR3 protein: CASGTRPSSYNEQFF
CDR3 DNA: TGCGCCAGCGGGACCCGGCCCAGCTCCTACAATGAGCAGTTCTTC

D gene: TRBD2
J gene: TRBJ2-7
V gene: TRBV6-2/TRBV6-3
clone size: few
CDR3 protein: CASKKVGTRGSEQYF
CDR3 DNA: TGTGCCAGCAAAAAAGTCGGGACTAGAGGGTCCGAGCAGTACTTC

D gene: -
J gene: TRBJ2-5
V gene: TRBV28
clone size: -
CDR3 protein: CASSGDKFGETQYF
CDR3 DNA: TGTGCCAGCAGTGGAGACAAATTTGGAGAGACCCAGTACTTC

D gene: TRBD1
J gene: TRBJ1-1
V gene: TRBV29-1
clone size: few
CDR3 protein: CSFSRDRGTEAFF
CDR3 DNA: TGCAGCTTCTCCCGGGACAGGGGCACTGAAGCTTTCTTT

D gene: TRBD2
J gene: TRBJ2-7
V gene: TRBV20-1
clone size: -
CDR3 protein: CSAGLAGGEQYF
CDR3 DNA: TGCAGTGCTGGACTAGCGGGAGGGGAGCAGTACTTC

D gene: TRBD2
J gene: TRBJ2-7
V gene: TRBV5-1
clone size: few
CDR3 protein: CASSSGLAGGVEQYF
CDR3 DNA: TGCGCCAGCAGCTCGGGACTAGCGGGAGGGGTCGAGCAGTACTTC

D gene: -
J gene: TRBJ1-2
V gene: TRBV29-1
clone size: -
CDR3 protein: CSSAGAVGYGYTF
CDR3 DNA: TGCAGCAGCGCAGGGGCTGTTGGCTATGGCTACACCTTC

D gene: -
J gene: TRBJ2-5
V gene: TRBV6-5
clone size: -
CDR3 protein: CASSVIGAQETQYF
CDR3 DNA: TGTGCCAGCAGCGTTATCGGGGCCCAAGAGACCCAGTACTTC

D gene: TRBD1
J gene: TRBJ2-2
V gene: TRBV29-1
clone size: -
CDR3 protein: CSVRDRVDTGELFF
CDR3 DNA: TGCAGCGTCCGAGACAGGGTGGACACCGGGGAGCTGTTTTTT

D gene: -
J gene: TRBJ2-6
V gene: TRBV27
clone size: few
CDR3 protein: CASSPITSGANVLTF
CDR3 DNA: TGTGCCAGCAGTCCCATTACCTCTGGGGCCAACGTCCTGACTTTC

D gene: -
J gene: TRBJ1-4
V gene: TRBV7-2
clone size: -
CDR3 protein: CASSLAAGLLFF
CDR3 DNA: TGTGCCAGCAGCTTAGCTGCGGGGTTACTGTTTTTT

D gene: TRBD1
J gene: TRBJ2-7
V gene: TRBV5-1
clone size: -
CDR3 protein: CASSHPGTGGHEQYF
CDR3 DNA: TGCGCCAGCAGCCATCCCGGGACAGGGGGCCACGAGCAGTACTTC

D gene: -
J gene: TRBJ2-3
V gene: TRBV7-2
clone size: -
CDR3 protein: CASSFRGELQYF
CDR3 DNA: TGTGCCAGCAGCTTCAGGGGCGAACTCCAGTATTTT

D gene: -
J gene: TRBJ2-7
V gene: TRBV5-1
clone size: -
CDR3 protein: CASTTEGYEQYF
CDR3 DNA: TGCGCCAGCACAACGGAAGGCTACGAGCAGTACTTC

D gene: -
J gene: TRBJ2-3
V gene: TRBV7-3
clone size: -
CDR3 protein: CASSRDRTIDTQYF
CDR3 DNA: TGTGCCAGCAGCCGCGACAGGACCATAGATACGCAGTATTTT

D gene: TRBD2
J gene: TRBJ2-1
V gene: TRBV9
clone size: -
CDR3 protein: CASSSHLPGLAKSYNEQFF
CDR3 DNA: TGTGCCAGCAGCTCCCACCTACCGGGACTAGCGAAATCCTACAATGAGCAGTTCTTC

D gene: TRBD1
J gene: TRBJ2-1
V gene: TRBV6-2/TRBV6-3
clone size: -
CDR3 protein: CASTSGGAEQFF
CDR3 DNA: TGTGCCAGCACCTCAGGGGGTGCTGAGCAGTTCTTC

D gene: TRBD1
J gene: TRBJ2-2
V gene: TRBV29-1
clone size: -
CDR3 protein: CSVSDRANTGELFF
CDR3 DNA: TGCAGCGTGTCCGACAGGGCGAACACCGGGGAGCTGTTTTTT